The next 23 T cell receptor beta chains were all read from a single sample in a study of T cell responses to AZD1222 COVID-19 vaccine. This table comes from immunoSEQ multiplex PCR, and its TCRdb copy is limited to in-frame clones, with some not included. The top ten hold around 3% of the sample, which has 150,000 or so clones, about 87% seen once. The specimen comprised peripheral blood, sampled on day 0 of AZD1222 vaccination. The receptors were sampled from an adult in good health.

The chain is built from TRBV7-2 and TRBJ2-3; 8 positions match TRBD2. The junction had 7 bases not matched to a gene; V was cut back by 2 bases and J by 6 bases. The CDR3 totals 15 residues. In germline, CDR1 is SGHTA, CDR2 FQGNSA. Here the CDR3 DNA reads TGTGCCAGCAGCTTATCGGGGGGGGCCATGGATACGCAGTATTTT. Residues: CASSLSGGAMDTQYF.

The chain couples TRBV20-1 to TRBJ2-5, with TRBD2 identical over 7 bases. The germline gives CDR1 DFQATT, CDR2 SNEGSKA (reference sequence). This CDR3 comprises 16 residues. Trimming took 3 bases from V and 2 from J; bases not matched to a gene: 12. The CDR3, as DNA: TGCAGTGCTAGTCGGGGGACTACTACGGGACAAGAGACCCAGTACTTC. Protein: CSASRGTTTGQETQYF.

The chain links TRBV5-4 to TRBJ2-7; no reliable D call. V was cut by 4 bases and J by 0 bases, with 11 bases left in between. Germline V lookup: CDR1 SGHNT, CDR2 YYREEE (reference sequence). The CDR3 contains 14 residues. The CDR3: CASSVDISSYEQYF. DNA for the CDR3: TGTGCCAGCAGCGTTGACATAAGCTCCTACGAGCAGTACTTC.

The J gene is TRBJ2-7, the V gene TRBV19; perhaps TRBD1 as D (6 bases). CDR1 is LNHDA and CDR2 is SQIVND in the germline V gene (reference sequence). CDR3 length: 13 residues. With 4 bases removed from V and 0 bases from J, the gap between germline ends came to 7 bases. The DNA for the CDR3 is TGTGCCAGTAGTAGGACAGCCTCCTACGAGCAGTACTTC. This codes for CASSRTASYEQYF.

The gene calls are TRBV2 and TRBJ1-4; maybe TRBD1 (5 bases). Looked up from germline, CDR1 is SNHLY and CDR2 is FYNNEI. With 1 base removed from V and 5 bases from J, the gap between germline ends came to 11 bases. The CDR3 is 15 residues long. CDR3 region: CASSEESGVNEKLFF. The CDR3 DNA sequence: TGTGCCAGCAGTGAAGAATCGGGGGTAAATGAAAAACTGTTTTTT.

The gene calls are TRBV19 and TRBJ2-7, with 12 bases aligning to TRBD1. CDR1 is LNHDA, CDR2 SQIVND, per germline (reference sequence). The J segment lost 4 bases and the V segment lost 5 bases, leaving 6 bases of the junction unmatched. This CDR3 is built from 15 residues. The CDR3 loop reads CASSAGTGGIYEQYF. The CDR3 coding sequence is TGTGCCAGTAGTGCCGGGACAGGGGGCATTTACGAGCAGTACTTC.

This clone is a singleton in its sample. Here the CDR3 DNA reads TGTGCCAGCAGCCCCCAGGGACCAGGCCTCACTGAAGCTTTCTTT. It specifies CASSPQGPGLTEAFF. V is TRBV7-2 and J is TRBJ1-1; the D gene is possibly TRBD1 (5 bases). The CDR3 covers 15 residues. Between the trimmed V and J ends, which lost 5 bases and 4 bases, there was a span of 17 bases. Germline lookup yields CDR1 SGHTA and CDR2 FQGNSA.

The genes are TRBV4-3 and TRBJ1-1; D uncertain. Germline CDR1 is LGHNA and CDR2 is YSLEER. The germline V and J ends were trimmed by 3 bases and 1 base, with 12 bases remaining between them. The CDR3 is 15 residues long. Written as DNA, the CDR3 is TGCGCCAGCAGCCAGTTGTTTACGGGGAACACTGAAGCTTTCTTT. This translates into CASSQLFTGNTEAFF.

The CDR3 reads CASSHTGQGALAFF. In DNA, the CDR3 is TGTGCCAGCAGCCATACAGGACAGGGGGCCTTAGCTTTCTTT. The chain uses TRBV4-2 and TRBJ1-1; 11 nucleotides line up with TRBD1. The length of the CDR3 is 14 residues. Trimming at V came to 3 bases and at J to 10 bases, leaving 7 bases not matched to a gene. Germline V gene lookup returns CDR1 LGHNA and CDR2 YNFKEQ.

The DNA of the CDR3 is TGCGCCAGCAGTGACGGTGCGGGGGGACTCACAGATACGCAGTATTTT. Translated: CASSDGAGGLTDTQYF. The V call is TRBV10-2, the J call TRBJ2-3, with TRBD2 matching over 8 bases. There are 16 residues in the CDR3. Germline CDR1 reads WSHSY; CDR2 reads SAAADI. The J segment lost 2 bases and the V segment lost 3 bases, leaving 7 bases of the junction unmatched.

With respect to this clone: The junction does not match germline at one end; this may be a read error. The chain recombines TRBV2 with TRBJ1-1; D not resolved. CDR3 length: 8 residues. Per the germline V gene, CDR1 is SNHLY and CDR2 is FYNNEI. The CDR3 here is CASTEAFF. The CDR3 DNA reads TGTGCCAGCACTGAAGCTTTCTTT.

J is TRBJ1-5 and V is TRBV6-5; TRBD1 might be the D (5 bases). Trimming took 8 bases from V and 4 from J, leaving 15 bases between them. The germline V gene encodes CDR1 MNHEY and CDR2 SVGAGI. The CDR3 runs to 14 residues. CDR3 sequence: CASASGQGNQPQHF. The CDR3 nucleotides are TGTGCCAGCGCCTCAGGGCAAGGAAATCAGCCCCAGCATTTT.

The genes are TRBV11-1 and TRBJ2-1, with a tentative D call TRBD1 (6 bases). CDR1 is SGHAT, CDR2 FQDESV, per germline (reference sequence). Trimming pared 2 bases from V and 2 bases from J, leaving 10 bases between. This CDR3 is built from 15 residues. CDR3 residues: CASSLFTGPYNEQFF. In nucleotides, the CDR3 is TGTGCCAGCAGCTTATTCACAGGGCCCTACAATGAGCAGTTCTTC.

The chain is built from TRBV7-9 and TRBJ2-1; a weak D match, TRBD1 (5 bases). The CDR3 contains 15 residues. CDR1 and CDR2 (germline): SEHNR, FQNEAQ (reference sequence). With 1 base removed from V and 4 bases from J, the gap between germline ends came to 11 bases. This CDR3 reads CASSLVGPGYNEQFF. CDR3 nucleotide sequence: TGTGCCAGCAGCTTAGTAGGACCAGGGTACAATGAGCAGTTCTTC.

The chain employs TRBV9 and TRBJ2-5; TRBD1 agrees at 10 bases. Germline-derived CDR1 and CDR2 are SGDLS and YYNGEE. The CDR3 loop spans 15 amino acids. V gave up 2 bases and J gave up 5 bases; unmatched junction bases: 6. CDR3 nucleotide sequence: TGTGCCAGCAGCGTTACCGGGACAGGGGTCGAGACCCAGTACTTC. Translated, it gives CASSVTGTGVETQYF.

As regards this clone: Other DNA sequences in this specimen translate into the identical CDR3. This CDR3 reads CASSLNSNQPQHF. The CDR3 DNA reads as TGTGCCAGCAGTTTGAATAGCAATCAGCCCCAGCATTTT. The chain links TRBV12-3 or TRBV12-4 to TRBJ1-5; D gene unclear. The V end was cut by 3 bases, the J end by 0 bases, with 3 bases between. CDR3 length: 13 amino acids.

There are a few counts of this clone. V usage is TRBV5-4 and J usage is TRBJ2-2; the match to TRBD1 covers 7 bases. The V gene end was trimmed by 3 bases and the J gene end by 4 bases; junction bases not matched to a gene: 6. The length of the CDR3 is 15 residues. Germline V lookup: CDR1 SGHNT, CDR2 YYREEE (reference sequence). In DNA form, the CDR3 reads TGTGCCAGCAGCTCCGACAGGGCGATCACCGGGGAGCTGTTTTTT. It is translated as CASSSDRAITGELFF.

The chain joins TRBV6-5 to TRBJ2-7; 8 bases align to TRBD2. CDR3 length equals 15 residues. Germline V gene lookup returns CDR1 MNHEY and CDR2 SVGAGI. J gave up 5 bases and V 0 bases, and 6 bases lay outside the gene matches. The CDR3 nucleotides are TGTGCCAGCAGTTACTCGGACGGGGGGGCGGACGAGCAGTACTTC. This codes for CASSYSDGGADEQYF.

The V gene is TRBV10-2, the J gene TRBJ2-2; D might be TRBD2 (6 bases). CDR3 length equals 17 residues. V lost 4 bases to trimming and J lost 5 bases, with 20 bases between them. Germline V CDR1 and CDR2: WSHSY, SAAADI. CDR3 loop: CASSAPPGEYRTGELFF. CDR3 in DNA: TGCGCCAGCAGTGCCCCTCCGGGGGAGTATCGTACCGGGGAGCTGTTTTTT.

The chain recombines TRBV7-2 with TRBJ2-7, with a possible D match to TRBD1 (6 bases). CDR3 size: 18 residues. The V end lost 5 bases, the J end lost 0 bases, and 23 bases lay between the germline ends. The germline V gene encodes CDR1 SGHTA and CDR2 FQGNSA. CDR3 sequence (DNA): TGTGCCAGCAGCCTAGGACCCCCGGGACAAGCTTACTCCTACGAGCAGTACTTC. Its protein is CASSLGPPGQAYSYEQYF.

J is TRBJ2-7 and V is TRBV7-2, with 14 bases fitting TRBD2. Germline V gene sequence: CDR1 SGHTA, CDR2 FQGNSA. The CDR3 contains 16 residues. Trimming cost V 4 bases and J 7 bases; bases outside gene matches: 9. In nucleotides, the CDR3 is TGTGCCAGCAGCTCAACCGGGACTAGCGGGGGAATTGAGCAGTACTTC. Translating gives CASSSTGTSGGIEQYF.

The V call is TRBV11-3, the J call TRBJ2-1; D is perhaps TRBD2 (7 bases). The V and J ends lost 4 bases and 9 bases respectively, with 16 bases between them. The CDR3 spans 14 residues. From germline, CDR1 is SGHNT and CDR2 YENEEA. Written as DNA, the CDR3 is TGTGCCAGCAGCTACGCTGGGGGGGCCACTGAGCAGTTCTTC. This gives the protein CASSYAGGATEQFF.

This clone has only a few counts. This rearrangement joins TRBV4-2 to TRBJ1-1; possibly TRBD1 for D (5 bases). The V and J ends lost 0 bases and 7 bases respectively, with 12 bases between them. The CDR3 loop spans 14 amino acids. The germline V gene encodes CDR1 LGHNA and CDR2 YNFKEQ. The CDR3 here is CASSQDGTINEAFF. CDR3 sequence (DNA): TGTGCCAGCAGCCAAGATGGGACGATAAATGAAGCTTTCTTT.